This TCR beta chain derives from a study of beta chain features in type 1 diabetes. The germline CDR1 and CDR2 sequences are MGHDK and SYGVNS. This CDR3 spans 16 amino acids. Trimming cost V 3 bases and J 3 bases, with 15 bases left between them. Expressed TCRB transcripts got sequenced, as all isolated RNA was reverse transcribed. Clones were read by immunoSEQ multiplex PCR, and TCRdb kept only the in-frame ones, dropping some. The table lists under 150,000 clones, 48% of them singletons. Study observations and caveats: Amplification by PCR could prefer shorter templates, with the same effect in patients and controls.

This clone was seen more than once but under ten times. Its antigen is as yet unknown. The sequenced sample was Tregs from blood. The chain carries TRBV25-1 and TRBJ2-4; possible D gene TRBD2, 6 bases. The TCR comes from a man between 18 and 35 years old in good health. In DNA, the CDR3 is TGTGCCAGCAGTGAGCTCGGGGGTTTGGACAAAAACATTCAGTACTTC. Translated: CASSELGGLDKNIQYF.